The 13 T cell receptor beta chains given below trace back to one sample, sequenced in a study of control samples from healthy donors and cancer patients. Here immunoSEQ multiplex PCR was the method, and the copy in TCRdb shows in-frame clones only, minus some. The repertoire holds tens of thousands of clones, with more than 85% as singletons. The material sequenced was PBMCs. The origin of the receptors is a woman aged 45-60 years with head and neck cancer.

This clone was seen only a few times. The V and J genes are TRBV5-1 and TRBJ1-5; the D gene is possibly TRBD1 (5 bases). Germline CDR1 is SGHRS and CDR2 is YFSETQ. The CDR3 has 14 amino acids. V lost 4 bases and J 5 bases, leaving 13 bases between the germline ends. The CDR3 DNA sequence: TGCGCCAGCAGCCCCCAGGGTGGAGATCAGCCCCAGCATTTT. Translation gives CASSPQGGDQPQHF.

This CDR3 is CASELGDTQYF. The DNA for the CDR3 is TGTGCCAGCGAACTCGGGGATACGCAGTATTTT. The genes are TRBV12-3 or TRBV12-4 and TRBJ2-3; D ambiguous. Trimming took 8 bases from V and 6 from J, leaving 9 bases between them. The CDR3 loop spans 11 amino acids.

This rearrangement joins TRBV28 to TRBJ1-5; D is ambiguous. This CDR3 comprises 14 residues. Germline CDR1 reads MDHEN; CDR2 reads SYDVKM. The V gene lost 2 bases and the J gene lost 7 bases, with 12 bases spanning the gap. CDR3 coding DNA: TGTGCCAGCAGTTTACGGACTCCGGGGCAGCCCCAGCATTTT. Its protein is CASSLRTPGQPQHF. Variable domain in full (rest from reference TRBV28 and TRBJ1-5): DVKVTQSSRYLVKRTGEKVFLECVQDMDHENMFWYRQDPGLGLRLIYFSYDVKMKEKGDIPEGYSVSREKKERFSLILESASTNQTSMYLCASSLRTPGQPQHFGDGTRLSIL.

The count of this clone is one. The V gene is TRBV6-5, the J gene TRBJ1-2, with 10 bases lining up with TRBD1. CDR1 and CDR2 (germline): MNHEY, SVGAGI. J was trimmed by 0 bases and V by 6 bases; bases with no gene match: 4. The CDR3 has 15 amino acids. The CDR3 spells CASRPGTGANYGYTF. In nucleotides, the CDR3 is TGTGCCAGCAGGCCTGGGACAGGGGCTAACTATGGCTACACCTTC.

CDR3 sequence (DNA): TGCGCCAGCAGCCAAGATTGGCGGGAGGGCTACGAGCAGTACTTC. It codes for CASSQDWREGYEQYF. The rearrangement joins TRBV4-3 to TRBJ2-7; TRBD2 agrees at 9 bases. With V trimmed by 0 bases and J by 3 bases, 3 bases remained unmatched. There are 15 residues in the CDR3. The V gene's germline CDR1 is LGHNA and CDR2 YSLEER.

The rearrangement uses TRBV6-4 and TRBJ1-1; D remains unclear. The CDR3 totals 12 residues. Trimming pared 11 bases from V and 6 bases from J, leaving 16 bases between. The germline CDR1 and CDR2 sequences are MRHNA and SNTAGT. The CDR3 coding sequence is TGTGCCCCTCGGGATAGTGGACCTGAAGCTTTCTTT. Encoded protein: CAPRDSGPEAFF.

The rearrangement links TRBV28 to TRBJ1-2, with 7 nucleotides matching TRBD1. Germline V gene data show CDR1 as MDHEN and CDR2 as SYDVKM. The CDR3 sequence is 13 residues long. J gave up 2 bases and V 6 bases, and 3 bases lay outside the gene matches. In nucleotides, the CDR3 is TGTGCCAGCAGCTTACAGGGGAACTATGGCTACACCTTC. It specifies CASSLQGNYGYTF.

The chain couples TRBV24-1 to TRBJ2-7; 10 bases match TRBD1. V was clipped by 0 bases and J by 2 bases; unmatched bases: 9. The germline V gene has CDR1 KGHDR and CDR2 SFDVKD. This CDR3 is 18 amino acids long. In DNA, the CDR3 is TGTGCCACCAGTGATTTGAAATCCCCCGGGACAGGGGCCTACGAGCAGTACTTC. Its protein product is CATSDLKSPGTGAYEQYF.

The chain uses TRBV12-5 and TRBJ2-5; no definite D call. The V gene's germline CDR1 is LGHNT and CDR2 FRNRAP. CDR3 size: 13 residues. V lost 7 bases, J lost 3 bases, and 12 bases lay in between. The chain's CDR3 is CASVFLGKETQYF. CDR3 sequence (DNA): TGTGCTAGTGTCTTTTTAGGGAAAGAGACCCAGTACTTC.

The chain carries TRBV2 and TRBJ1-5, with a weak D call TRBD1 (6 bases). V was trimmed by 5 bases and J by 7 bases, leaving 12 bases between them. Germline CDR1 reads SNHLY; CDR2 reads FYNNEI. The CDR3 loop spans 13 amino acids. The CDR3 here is CASSWGARQPQHF. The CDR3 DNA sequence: TGTGCCAGCAGTTGGGGGGCGAGACAGCCCCAGCATTTT. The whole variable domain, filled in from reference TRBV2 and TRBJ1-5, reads EPEVTQTPSHQVTQMGQEVILRCVPISNHLYFYWYRQILGQKVEFLVSFYNNEISEKSEIFDDQFSVERPDGSNFTLKIRSTKLEDSAMYFCASSWGARQPQHFGDGTRLSIL.

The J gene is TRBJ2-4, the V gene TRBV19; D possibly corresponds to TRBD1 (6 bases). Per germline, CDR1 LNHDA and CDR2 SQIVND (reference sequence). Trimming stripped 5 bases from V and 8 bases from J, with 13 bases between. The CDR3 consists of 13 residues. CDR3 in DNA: TGTGCCAGTAGTGATACAGGGTGGGACATTCAGTACTTC. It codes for CASSDTGWDIQYF.

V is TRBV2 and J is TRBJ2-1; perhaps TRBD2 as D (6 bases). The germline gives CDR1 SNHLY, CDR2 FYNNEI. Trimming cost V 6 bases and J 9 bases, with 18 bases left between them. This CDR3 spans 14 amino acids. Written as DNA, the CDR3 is TGTGCCAGCAGGCTTTATGGGGGGATCGGTGAGCAGTTCTTC. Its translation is CASRLYGGIGEQFF.

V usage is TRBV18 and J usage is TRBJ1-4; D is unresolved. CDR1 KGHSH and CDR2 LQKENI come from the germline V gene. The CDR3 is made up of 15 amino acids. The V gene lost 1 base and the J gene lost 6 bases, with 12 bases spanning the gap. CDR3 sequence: CASSPRQDEHEKLFF. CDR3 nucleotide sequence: TGTGCCAGCTCACCACGGCAGGACGAGCATGAAAAACTGTTTTTT.